The 17 T cell receptor beta chains listed next were all sequenced from one sample in a study of shared clonotypes between healthy human individuals. The protocol was immunoSEQ multiplex PCR, while the TCRdb copy is restricted to in-frame clones and leaves out a portion. The data hold around 2.1 million clones, with approximately 96% observed a single time. Sequencing used naive CD4+ T cells sorted from blood. Specified subset: CD45RA+ positively selected. The source is a man between 18 and 29 years old in good health.

The J gene is TRBJ1-2, the V gene TRBV14; D is undetermined. Between the trimmed V and J ends, which lost 4 bases and 0 bases, there was a span of 9 bases. This CDR3 is 14 amino acids long. Germline V lookup: CDR1 SGHDN, CDR2 FVKESK. CDR3 amino acids: CASSPLNSNYGYTF. CDR3 sequence (DNA): TGTGCCAGCAGCCCCTTAAATTCTAACTATGGCTACACCTTC. Variable domain in full (rest from reference TRBV14 and TRBJ1-2): EAGVTQFPSHSVIEKGQTVTLRCDPISGHDNLYWYRRVMGKEIKFLLHFVKESKQDESGMPNNRFLAERTGGTYSTLKVQPAELEDSGVYFCASSPLNSNYGYTFGSGTRLTVV.

The chain combines TRBV21-1 with TRBJ1-1. TRBV21-1 is flagged as a pseudogene. The CDR3 is 13 residues long. In DNA, the CDR3 is TGTGCCAGCAGCAAAAGGGCTATGGCTGAAGCTTTCTTT. This gives the protein CASSKRAMAEAFF.

The rearrangement joins TRBV15 to TRBJ1-5; D gene uncertain. Per the germline V gene, CDR1 is LNHNV and CDR2 is YYDKDF (reference sequence). The CDR3 is made up of 14 amino acids. The germline V and J ends were trimmed by 5 bases and 0 bases, with 8 bases remaining between them. CDR3 nucleotides: TGTGCCACCAGCCTAACCTATAGCAATCAGCCCCAGCATTTT. Translating gives CATSLTYSNQPQHF.

The rearrangement joins TRBV13 to TRBJ1-3; no firm D call. CDR1 and CDR2 from the germline V gene are PRHDT and FYEKMQ (reference sequence). The CDR3 sequence is 14 residues long. Trimming took 6 bases from V and 0 from J, leaving 9 bases between them. DNA of the CDR3: TGTGCCAGCAGTAGGGTAAACTCTGGAAACACCATATATTTT. Encoded protein: CASSRVNSGNTIYF.

The V call is TRBV4-1, the J call TRBJ1-4, with D unclear. The CDR3 is 13 amino acids. Trimming removed 0 bases from V and 7 bases from J, with 6 bases in between. Germline loops: CDR1 MGHRA, CDR2 YSYEKL. The CDR3 nucleotides read TGCGCCAGCAGCCAAGATCGGCGTGAAAAACTGTTTTTT. Translating it yields CASSQDRREKLFF.

The V gene is TRBV5-1, the J gene TRBJ2-4; D might be TRBD1 (6 bases). Germline V CDR1 and CDR2: SGHRS, YFSETQ. V was trimmed by 3 bases and J by 7 bases, leaving 17 bases between them. The CDR3 is 15 amino acids. The CDR3 sequence: CASSSQQGIGNIQYF. In DNA form, the CDR3 reads TGCGCCAGCAGCTCCCAACAGGGCATAGGGAACATTCAGTACTTC.

This clone showed up just once. V and J are TRBV15 and TRBJ2-3, with 9 bases matching TRBD2. CDR3 size: 16 residues. Germline V CDR1 and CDR2: LNHNV, YYDKDF (reference sequence). After removal of 0 bases from V and 6 bases from J, the junction contained 7 bases not matched to a gene. The CDR3 region has the DNA TGTGCCACCAGCAGAGATGAAACTAGCGGGTTGGATACGCAGTATTTT. This gives the protein CATSRDETSGLDTQYF.

V and J are TRBV4-1 and TRBJ2-2, with 12 bases lining up with TRBD2. This CDR3 spans 18 amino acids. The germline gives CDR1 MGHRA, CDR2 YSYEKL. V shed 1 base, J shed 5 bases, and the junction held 8 bases outside the gene matches. This CDR3 is CASSQAPTSGRLTGELFF. The CDR3 nucleotides are TGCGCCAGCAGCCAAGCCCCCACTAGCGGGAGGTTGACCGGGGAGCTGTTTTTT.

This clone was observed a handful of times. The chain couples TRBV2 to TRBJ1-1; no definite D call. Germline assignment: CDR1 SNHLY and CDR2 FYNNEI. With 2 bases removed from V and 3 bases from J, the gap between germline ends came to 10 bases. This CDR3 is 14 amino acids long. The CDR3 protein is CASSETRRYTEAFF. The CDR3 DNA follows: TGTGCCAGCAGTGAAACGAGACGGTACACTGAAGCTTTCTTT. Full variable domain (missing parts from reference TRBV2 and TRBJ1-1): EPEVTQTPSHQVTQMGQEVILRCVPISNHLYFYWYRQILGQKVEFLVSFYNNEISEKSEIFDDQFSVERPDGSNFTLKIRSTKLEDSAMYFCASSETRRYTEAFFGQGTRLTVV.

The CDR3 region has the DNA TGTGCCAGTAGTACGAGGGAATTGAACACTGAAGCTTTCTTT. Protein product: CASSTRELNTEAFF. This chain joins TRBV19 and TRBJ1-1; D not resolved. Trimming cost V 4 bases and J 0 bases, with 9 bases left between them. The CDR3 totals 14 residues. Germline CDR1 is LNHDA and CDR2 is SQIVND (reference sequence). Variable domain in full (rest from reference TRBV19 and TRBJ1-1): DGGITQSPKYLFRKEGQNVTLSCEQNLNHDAMYWYRQDPGQGLRLIYYSQIVNDFQKGDIAEGYSVSREKKESFPLTVTSAQKNPTAFYLCASSTRELNTEAFFGQGTRLTVV.

The gene calls are TRBV5-1 and TRBJ2-7, with 7 bases aligning to TRBD1. The CDR3 runs 14 residues. The V and J ends lost 4 bases and 0 bases, in that order; junction bases with no gene match: 4. Germline CDR1 reads SGHRS; CDR2 reads YFSETQ. DNA of the CDR3: TGCGCCAGCAGCACGGGACAGCTCTCCTACGAGCAGTACTTC. Its translation: CASSTGQLSYEQYF.

This chain connects TRBV10-1 to TRBJ2-5; the D is unclear. The CDR3 is made up of 14 amino acids. V lost 0 bases and J 4 bases, leaving 9 bases between the germline ends. Germline V gene data show CDR1 as WNHNN and CDR2 as SYGVQD (reference sequence). The CDR3 reads CASSESMYTETQYF. In nucleotides, the CDR3 is TGCGCCAGCAGTGAGTCGATGTATACAGAGACCCAGTACTTC.

The chain combines TRBV4-3 with TRBJ2-5, with 8 nucleotides matching TRBD1. The length of the CDR3 is 14 residues. The germline V gene encodes CDR1 LGHNA and CDR2 YSLEER. The V gene end was trimmed by 2 bases and the J gene end by 5 bases; junction bases not matched to a gene: 4. This CDR3 reads CASSQSRGPETQYF. The CDR3 coding sequence is TGCGCCAGCAGCCAAAGCAGGGGGCCCGAGACCCAGTACTTC.

The DNA for the CDR3 is TGTGCCAGCAGCTTGCAAGGGGGCTCCTACAATGAGCAGTTCTTC. It codes for CASSLQGGSYNEQFF. The gene calls are TRBV5-6 and TRBJ2-1; TRBD1 might be the D (6 bases). The CDR3 extends over 15 amino acids. Germline CDR1 and CDR2: SGHDT and YYEEEE. Trimming shortened V by 1 base and J by 0 bases, and 8 bases separated the two germline ends.

Note on this clone: One end of the junction is discordant with germline, which a read error may explain. This rearrangement joins TRBV7-7 to TRBJ2-5; 7 positions agree with TRBD1. The CDR3 extends over 15 amino acids. Germline-derived CDR1 and CDR2 are SSHAT and FNYEAQ (reference sequence). As DNA, the CDR3 is TGTGCTAGCAGCCCCGGGGACAGCCAGGGGGAGACCCAGTACTTC. Translation: CASSPGDSQGETQYF.

This clone turned up a few times. This specimen includes other DNA sequences encoding the same CDR3. The chain links TRBV5-1 to TRBJ2-3; D ambiguous. The germline V and J ends were trimmed by 0 bases and 0 bases, with 5 bases remaining between them. Germline loops: CDR1 SGHRS, CDR2 YFSETQ. This CDR3 is 14 amino acids long. The CDR3 loop is CASSLGGSTDTQYF. The CDR3, as DNA: TGCGCCAGCAGCTTGGGGGGAAGCACAGATACGCAGTATTTT. The full variable domain, its missing parts supplied by reference TRBV5-1 and TRBJ2-3, is KAGVTQTPRYLIKTRGQQVTLSCSPISGHRSVSWYQQTPGQGLQFLFEYFSETQRNKGNFPGRFSGRQFSNSRSEMNVSTLELGDSALYLCASSLGGSTDTQYFGPGTRLTVL.

Regarding this clone: The sample carries other DNA sequences with the same CDR3. The V gene is TRBV5-1, the J gene TRBJ2-5; D assignment may be TRBD1 or TRBD2 (5 bases each). The germline V gene encodes CDR1 SGHRS and CDR2 YFSETQ. V lost 0 bases, J lost 2 bases, and 14 bases lay in between. The CDR3 runs 16 residues. CDR3 residues: CASSLASGTTQETQYF. The CDR3 DNA reads as TGCGCCAGCAGCTTGGCATCGGGGACCACACAAGAGACCCAGTACTTC. Variable domain in full (rest from reference TRBV5-1 and TRBJ2-5): KAGVTQTPRYLIKTRGQQVTLSCSPISGHRSVSWYQQTPGQGLQFLFEYFSETQRNKGNFPGRFSGRQFSNSRSEMNVSTLELGDSALYLCASSLASGTTQETQYFGPGTRLLVL.